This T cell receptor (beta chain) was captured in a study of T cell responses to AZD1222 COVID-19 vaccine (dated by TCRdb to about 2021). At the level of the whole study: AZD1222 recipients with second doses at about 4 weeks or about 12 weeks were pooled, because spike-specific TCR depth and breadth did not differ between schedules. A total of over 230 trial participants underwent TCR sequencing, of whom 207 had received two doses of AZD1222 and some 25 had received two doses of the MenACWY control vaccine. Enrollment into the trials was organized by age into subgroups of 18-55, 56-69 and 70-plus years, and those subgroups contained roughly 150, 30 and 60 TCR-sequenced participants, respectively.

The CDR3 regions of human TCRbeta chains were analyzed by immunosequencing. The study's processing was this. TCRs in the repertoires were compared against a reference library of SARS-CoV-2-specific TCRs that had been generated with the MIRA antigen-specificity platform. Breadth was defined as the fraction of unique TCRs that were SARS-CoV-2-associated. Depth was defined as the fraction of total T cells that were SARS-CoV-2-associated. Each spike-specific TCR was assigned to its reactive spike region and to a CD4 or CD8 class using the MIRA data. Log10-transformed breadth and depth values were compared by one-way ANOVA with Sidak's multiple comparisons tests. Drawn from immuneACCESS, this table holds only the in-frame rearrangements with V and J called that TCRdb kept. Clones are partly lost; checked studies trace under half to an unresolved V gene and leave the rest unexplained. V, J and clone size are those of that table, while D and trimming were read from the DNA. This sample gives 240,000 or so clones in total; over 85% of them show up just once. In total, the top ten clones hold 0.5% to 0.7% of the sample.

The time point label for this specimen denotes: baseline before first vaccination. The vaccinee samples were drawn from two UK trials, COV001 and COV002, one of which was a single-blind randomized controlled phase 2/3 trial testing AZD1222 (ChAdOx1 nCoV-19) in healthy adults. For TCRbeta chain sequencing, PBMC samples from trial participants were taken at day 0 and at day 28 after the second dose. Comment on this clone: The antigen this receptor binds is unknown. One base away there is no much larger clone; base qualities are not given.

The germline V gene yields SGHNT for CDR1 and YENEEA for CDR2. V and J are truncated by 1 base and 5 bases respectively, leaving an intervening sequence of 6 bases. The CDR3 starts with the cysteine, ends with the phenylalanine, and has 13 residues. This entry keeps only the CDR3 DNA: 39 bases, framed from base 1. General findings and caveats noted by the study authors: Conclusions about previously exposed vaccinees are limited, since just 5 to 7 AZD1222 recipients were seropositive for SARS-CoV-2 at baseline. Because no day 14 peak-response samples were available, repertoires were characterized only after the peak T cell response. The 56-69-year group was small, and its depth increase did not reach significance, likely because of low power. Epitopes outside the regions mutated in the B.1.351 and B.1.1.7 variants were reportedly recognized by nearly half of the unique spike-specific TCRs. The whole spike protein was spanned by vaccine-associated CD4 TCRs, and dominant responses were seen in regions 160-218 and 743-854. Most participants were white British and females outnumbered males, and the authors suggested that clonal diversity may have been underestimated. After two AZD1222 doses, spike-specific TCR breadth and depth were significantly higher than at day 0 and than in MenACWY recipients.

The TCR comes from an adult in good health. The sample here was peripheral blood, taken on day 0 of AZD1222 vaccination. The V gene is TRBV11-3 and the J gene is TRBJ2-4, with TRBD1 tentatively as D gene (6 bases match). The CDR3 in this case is CASSLGTENIQYF. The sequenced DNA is TGTGCCAGCAGCTTAGGGACAGAAAACATTCAGTACTTC.